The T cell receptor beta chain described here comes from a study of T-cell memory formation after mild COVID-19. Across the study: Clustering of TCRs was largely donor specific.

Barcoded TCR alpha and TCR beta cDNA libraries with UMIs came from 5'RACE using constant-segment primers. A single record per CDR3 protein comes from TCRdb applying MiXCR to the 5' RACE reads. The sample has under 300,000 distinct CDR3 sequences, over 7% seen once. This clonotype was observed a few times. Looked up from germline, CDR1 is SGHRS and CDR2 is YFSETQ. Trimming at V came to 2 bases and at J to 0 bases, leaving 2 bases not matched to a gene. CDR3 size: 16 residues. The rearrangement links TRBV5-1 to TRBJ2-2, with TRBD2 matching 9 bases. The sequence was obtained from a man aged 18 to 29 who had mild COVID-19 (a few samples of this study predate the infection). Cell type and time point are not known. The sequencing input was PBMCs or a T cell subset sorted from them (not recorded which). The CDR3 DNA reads TGCGCCAGCAGCTTCCTAGCGGGGACGAACACCGGGGAGCTGTTTTTT. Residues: CASSFLAGTNTGELFF.